The 23 T cell receptor beta chains reported below all come from one sample, sequenced in a study of control samples from healthy donors and cancer patients. Assay: immunoSEQ multiplex PCR; the TCRdb copy retains only in-frame clones and omits some. The sample gives 48,000 or so clones, roughly 92% of which show up once; about a quarter is in the top ten. Sequencing used PBMCs. These receptor sequences come from a woman aged 50 to 60 with head and neck cancer.

The chain is built from TRBV6-2 or TRBV6-3 and TRBJ2-7; TRBD1 might be the D (6 bases). With 2 bases removed from V and 0 bases from J, the gap between germline ends came to 14 bases. CDR1 and CDR2 (germline): MNHEY, SVGEGT. This CDR3 region has 16 residues. CDR3 sequence (DNA): TGTGCCAGCAGTTACCCCCAGGGGTTACCCTCCTACGAGCAGTACTTC. It is translated as CASSYPQGLPSYEQYF.

The rearrangement uses TRBV5-1 and TRBJ1-1, with 7 bases that match TRBD1. This CDR3 has 17 amino acids. The V and J ends lost 2 bases and 0 bases, in that order; junction bases with no gene match: 10. The V gene's germline CDR1 is SGHRS and CDR2 YFSETQ. For the CDR3, the DNA is TGCGCCAGCAGCTTTTGGACAGGCGGGAGAATGAACACTGAAGCTTTCTTT. This sequence encodes CASSFWTGGRMNTEAFF.

This chain joins TRBV18 and TRBJ2-7; 11 bases agree with TRBD1. Germline V gives CDR1 KGHSH, CDR2 LQKENI. The CDR3 spans 14 residues. V was pared by 2 bases and J by 4 bases, with 1 base of the junction left unmatched. Here the CDR3 reads CASSPGTGGYEQYF. DNA for the CDR3: TGTGCCAGCTCACCAGGGACAGGGGGATACGAGCAGTACTTC. Using reference TRBV18 and TRBJ2-7 for the parts outside the CDR3, the full variable domain is NAGVMQNPRHLVRRRGQEARLRCSPMKGHSHVYWYRQLPEEGLKFMVYLQKENIIDESGMPKERFSAEFPKEGPSILRIQQVVRGDSAAYFCASSPGTGGYEQYFGPGTRLTVT.

The rearrangement joins TRBV12-3 or TRBV12-4 to TRBJ1-6; no definite D call. V gave up 5 bases and J gave up 8 bases, with 10 bases separating them. This CDR3 region has 13 residues. CDR3: CASSPRDHSPLHF. The CDR3 DNA follows: TGTGCCAGCAGTCCCCGGGATCATTCACCCCTCCACTTT.

This chain joins TRBV6-5 and TRBJ1-1; no reliable D call. Trimming removed 7 bases at V and 4 bases at J, with 10 bases between. CDR1 MNHEY and CDR2 SVGAGI come from the germline V gene. This CDR3 spans 12 amino acids. The CDR3 DNA reads as TGTGCCAGCATCCGGTGGGGCACTGAAGCTTTCTTT. It yields the protein CASIRWGTEAFF.

This sequence joins TRBV2 and TRBJ2-7; tentative D call: TRBD1 (6 bases). The CDR3 has 13 amino acids. V shed 6 bases and J shed 5 bases, with 14 bases lying between them. Germline CDR1 SNHLY, CDR2 FYNNEI. CDR3 nucleotide sequence: TGTGCCAGCAGCCTTACAGGGATCGACGAGCAGTACTTC. It specifies CASSLTGIDEQYF.

The V call is TRBV7-6, the J call TRBJ1-1, with TRBD1 matching over 7 bases. This CDR3 spans 13 amino acids. V lost 5 bases to trimming and J lost 4 bases; unmatched junction nucleotides: 4. Germline CDR1 reads SGHVS; CDR2 reads FNYEAQ. The CDR3 loop is CASSADRRTEAFF. As DNA, the CDR3 is TGTGCCAGCAGCGCGGACAGGCGCACTGAAGCTTTCTTT.

This chain uses TRBV6-5 with TRBJ1-2; D possibly corresponds to TRBD1 (6 bases). The V end was cut by 7 bases, the J end by 3 bases, with 18 bases between. The CDR3 loop spans 15 amino acids. Per the germline V gene, CDR1 is MNHEY and CDR2 is SVGAGI. CDR3 coding DNA: TGTGCCAGCAATTTGGCGGGGAACAGGGACTATGGCTACACCTTC. It encodes CASNLAGNRDYGYTF.

The chain carries TRBV5-1 and TRBJ2-3, with 10 bases fitting TRBD2. This CDR3 comprises 19 residues. Trimming cost V 4 bases and J 5 bases; bases outside gene matches: 19. Germline assignment: CDR1 SGHRS and CDR2 YFSETQ. The CDR3 sequence is CASSPRANSGGRLEDTQYF. In nucleotides, the CDR3 is TGCGCCAGCAGCCCTCGGGCGAATAGCGGGGGGAGATTGGAAGATACGCAGTATTTT.

This clone appeared once. The rearrangement joins TRBV28 to TRBJ1-3, with D unclear. Trimming pared 8 bases from V and 4 bases from J, leaving 3 bases between. The CDR3 length is 10 residues. Germline loops: CDR1 MDHEN, CDR2 SYDVKM. CDR3 sequence: CASAGNTIYF. CDR3 bases: TGTGCCAGCGCCGGAAACACCATATATTTT.

This chain uses TRBV13 with TRBJ2-3, with 8 bases aligning to TRBD2. The CDR3 is made up of 16 amino acids. The V segment lost 4 bases and the J segment 2 bases; nucleotides outside the gene matches: 8. From germline, CDR1 is PRHDT and CDR2 FYEKMQ (reference sequence). The DNA for the CDR3 is TGTGCCAGCAGCTCCCTGACCGGGGGGGCCACAGATACGCAGTATTTT. Translation: CASSSLTGGATDTQYF.

The chain's CDR3 is CASSPRDTYEQYF. The CDR3 DNA follows: TGTGCCAGCAGCCCCCGGGACACCTACGAGCAGTACTTC. This sequence joins TRBV7-9 and TRBJ2-7, with D maybe TRBD1 (6 bases). Germline V gene sequence: CDR1 SEHNR, CDR2 FQNEAQ (reference sequence). The CDR3 contains 13 residues. V lost 5 bases to trimming and J lost 2 bases, with 10 bases between them.

The CDR3 coding sequence is TGTGCCTGGAGTGTCAGGCTGCCCGCAACTAATGAAAAACTGTTTTTT. It codes for CAWSVRLPATNEKLFF. The J gene is TRBJ1-4, the V gene TRBV30; D unclear. There are 16 residues in the CDR3. Trimming removed 0 bases from V and 0 bases from J, with 11 bases in between. CDR1 is GTSNPN and CDR2 is SVGIG in the germline V gene (reference sequence). The whole variable domain, remainder taken from reference TRBV30 and TRBJ1-4, is SQTIHQWPATLVQPVGSPLSLECTVEGTSNPNLYWYRQAAGRGLQLLFYSVGIGQISSEVPQNLSASRPQDRQFILSSKKLLLSDSGFYLCAWSVRLPATNEKLFFGSGTQLSVL.

This clone has a single count. This chain joins TRBV5-8 and TRBJ2-6; TRBD2 might be the D (5 bases). This CDR3 contains 15 residues. V lost 4 bases to trimming and J lost 1 base, with 9 bases between them. Germline CDR1 is SGHTS and CDR2 is YDEGEE. The CDR3 DNA sequence: TGTGCCAGCAGCGCTCGGGGTTCTGGGGCCAACGTCCTGACTTTC. Protein product: CASSARGSGANVLTF.

The chain combines TRBV9 with TRBJ2-1, with D perhaps TRBD1 or TRBD2 (5 bases each). The germline gives CDR1 SGDLS, CDR2 YYNGEE. Trimming took 0 bases from V and 10 from J, leaving 14 bases between them. There are 14 residues in the CDR3. CDR3 coding DNA: TGTGCCAGCAGCGTAGTGGCTAGCTGGGGCGAGCAGTTCTTC. This sequence encodes CASSVVASWGEQFF.

V usage is TRBV19 and J usage is TRBJ2-6; D ambiguous. From germline, CDR1 is LNHDA and CDR2 SQIVND (reference sequence). This CDR3 is 15 amino acids long. Trimming took off 3 bases at V and 0 bases at J, with 6 bases between the two ends. CDR3 coding DNA: TGTGCCAGTAGTATCCATATCTCTGGGGCCAACGTCCTGACTTTC. It specifies CASSIHISGANVLTF.

The CDR3 DNA is TGTGCCAGCAGCGGACAGTATAACTATGGCTACACCTTC. This gives the protein CASSGQYNYGYTF. This sequence joins TRBV2 and TRBJ1-2; D is possibly TRBD1 (6 bases). The CDR3 is 13 amino acids. Germline values: CDR1 SNHLY, CDR2 FYNNEI. V lost 6 bases to trimming and J lost 1 base, with 9 bases between them.

The chain links TRBV18 to TRBJ2-7, with TRBD1 matching over 10 bases. V lost 3 bases, J lost 0 bases, and 5 bases stayed unmatched. Per germline, CDR1 KGHSH and CDR2 LQKENI. This CDR3 comprises 16 residues. CDR3 region: CASSPLGQGSSYEQYF. The CDR3, as DNA: TGTGCCAGCTCACCTTTGGGACAGGGGTCCTCCTACGAGCAGTACTTC. Full variable domain (rest looked up from reference TRBV18 and TRBJ2-7): NAGVMQNPRHLVRRRGQEARLRCSPMKGHSHVYWYRQLPEEGLKFMVYLQKENIIDESGMPKERFSAEFPKEGPSILRIQQVVRGDSAAYFCASSPLGQGSSYEQYFGPGTRLTVT.

V usage is TRBV25-1 and J usage is TRBJ1-1; D is uncertain. The CDR3 runs 13 residues. V was clipped by 4 bases and J by 0 bases, with 6 bases between them. CDR1 MGHDK and CDR2 SYGVNS come from the germline V gene. CDR3 DNA: TGTGCCAGCAGTGTGACGGTGAACACTGAAGCTTTCTTT. Its protein is CASSVTVNTEAFF.

The J gene is TRBJ2-1, the V gene TRBV29-1; D tentatively fits TRBD1 or TRBD2 (6 bases each). The germline V gene encodes CDR1 SQVTM and CDR2 ANQGSEA. The CDR3 runs 16 residues. Deletions cut 3 bases from V and 0 bases from J, with 15 bases between. The CDR3 spells CSVEWGADLSYNEQFF. CDR3 sequence (DNA): TGCAGCGTTGAGTGGGGGGCCGACCTCTCCTACAATGAGCAGTTCTTC.

Here the CDR3 DNA reads TGTGCCTGGAGTGAGGTCAGGGGTTCCATGAACACTGAAGCTTTCTTT. It yields the protein CAWSEVRGSMNTEAFF. The chain is built from TRBV30 and TRBJ1-1; a weak D match, TRBD1 (6 bases). This CDR3 has 16 amino acids. Looked up from germline, CDR1 is GTSNPN and CDR2 is SVGIG (reference sequence). Trimming took 1 base from V and 0 from J, leaving 15 bases between them.

A single count supports this clone. The chain is built from TRBV9 and TRBJ2-1; 9 nucleotides line up with TRBD1. CDR3 length equals 16 residues. J gave up 5 bases and V 5 bases, and 11 bases lay outside the gene matches. The germline V gene encodes CDR1 SGDLS and CDR2 YYNGEE. The CDR3 region is CASSASSGTGHNEQFF. For the CDR3, the DNA is TGTGCCAGCAGTGCGTCTTCCGGGACAGGGCACAATGAGCAGTTCTTC.

The chain recombines TRBV2 with TRBJ2-1; either TRBD1 or TRBD2 may fit D (5 bases each). The CDR3 runs 15 residues. The V gene lost 7 bases and the J gene lost 3 bases, with 16 bases spanning the gap. Per the germline V gene, CDR1 is SNHLY and CDR2 is FYNNEI. In DNA form, the CDR3 reads TGTGCCAGCATTTACCCCGGGGCGAGCTACAATGAGCAGTTCTTC. Translation gives CASIYPGASYNEQFF. Full variable domain (remainder filled in from reference TRBV2 and TRBJ2-1): EPEVTQTPSHQVTQMGQEVILRCVPISNHLYFYWYRQILGQKVEFLVSFYNNEISEKSEIFDDQFSVERPDGSNFTLKIRSTKLEDSAMYFCASIYPGASYNEQFFGPGTRLTVL.